These 8 T cell receptor beta chains originate from one sample sequenced in a study of Ad26.COV2.S vaccination and SARS-CoV-2 variants. Treatment noted: roughly 20 received Ad26.COV2.S at low or high dose, single or two shots; about 5 received placebo; per-sample allocation not given. Collection of samples fell on day 63 after the first vaccine or placebo injection. Method: immunoSEQ multiplex PCR; TCRdb's copy keeps in-frame clones and lacks some. There are about half a million clones in the sample; about nine tenths occur only once, and under 2% lies in the top ten. Sequenced here: peripheral blood, sampled in a trial of Ad26.COV2.S vaccine versus placebo. Every receptor here comes from a person aged 18 to 59 who received the Ad26.COV2.S COVID-19 vaccine or a placebo.

The chain carries TRBV7-9 and TRBJ1-5; 12 nucleotides align to TRBD1. The V gene end was trimmed by 3 bases and the J gene end by 6 bases; junction bases not matched to a gene: 12. Germline V CDR1 and CDR2: SEHNR, FQNEAQ (reference sequence). The CDR3 is 18 amino acids. CDR3 sequence reads: CASSFGTGGAGASQPQHF. CDR3 sequence (DNA): TGTGCCAGCAGCTTCGGGACAGGGGGCGCAGGAGCGAGTCAGCCCCAGCATTTT.

This chain connects TRBV19 to TRBJ1-6, with D maybe TRBD1 (5 bases). Per the germline V gene, CDR1 is LNHDA and CDR2 is SQIVND (reference sequence). V was pared by 6 bases and J by 10 bases, with 19 bases between. This CDR3 has 15 residues. This CDR3 is CASRGDGFGDSPLHF. CDR3 coding DNA: TGTGCCAGTAGGGGAGACGGATTTGGGGACTCACCCCTCCACTTT. Full variable domain (rest looked up from reference TRBV19 and TRBJ1-6): DGGITQSPKYLFRKEGQNVTLSCEQNLNHDAMYWYRQDPGQGLRLIYYSQIVNDFQKGDIAEGYSVSREKKESFPLTVTSAQKNPTAFYLCASRGDGFGDSPLHFGNGTRLTVT.

The chain has TRBV18 and TRBJ2-2; 15 bases are a match to TRBD2. Germline CDR1 reads KGHSH; CDR2 reads LQKENI. The CDR3 has 18 amino acids. With 4 bases clipped from V and 4 bases from J, the junction kept 7 bases outside the gene matches. The CDR3 region has the DNA TGTGCCAGCTCACTACGGACTAGCGGGGGGGCGAGCACCGGGGAGCTGTTTTTT. Its translation: CASSLRTSGGASTGELFF.

The J gene is TRBJ1-1, the V gene TRBV6-5; 10 nucleotides align to TRBD1. Trimming removed 6 bases from V and 7 bases from J; junction bases left unmatched: 11. In germline, CDR1 is MNHEY, CDR2 SVGAGI. CDR3 length: 15 residues. This chain's CDR3 is CASRPWGTGDIEAFF. The CDR3 region has the DNA TGTGCCAGCAGACCTTGGGGGACAGGGGATATTGAAGCTTTCTTT.

The chain employs TRBV12-3 or TRBV12-4 and TRBJ2-1, with a possible D match to TRBD1 (5 bases). The V end lost 6 bases, the J end lost 6 bases, and 12 bases lay between the germline ends. CDR3 length: 13 amino acids. CDR3 sequence reads: CASRTAGSNEQFF. The CDR3 DNA is TGTGCCAGCAGGACAGCCGGCAGCAATGAGCAGTTCTTC.

The chain carries TRBV7-3 and TRBJ1-2; 10 positions match TRBD1. Germline CDR1 reads SGHTA; CDR2 reads FQGTGA. V lost 4 bases to trimming and J lost 13 bases; unmatched junction nucleotides: 15. This CDR3 is built from 15 residues. The CDR3 nucleotides are TGTGCCAGCAGCTGGACAGGGGGGCAGCCCCAGTCCCTCACCTTC. This sequence encodes CASSWTGGQPQSLTF.

The gene calls are TRBV7-9 and TRBJ1-1; D perhaps matches TRBD1 (5 bases). Trimming cost V 2 bases and J 4 bases, with 14 bases left between them. The CDR3 has 15 residues. Germline loops: CDR1 SEHNR, CDR2 FQNEAQ (reference sequence). The CDR3 sequence: CASSLNQVGTTEAFF. Written as DNA, the CDR3 is TGTGCCAGCAGCTTAAATCAAGTGGGGACCACTGAAGCTTTCTTT.

This chain links TRBV2 with TRBJ2-7; 7 nucleotides agree with TRBD1. The CDR3 runs to 14 residues. From germline, CDR1 is SNHLY and CDR2 FYNNEI. Trimming removed 6 bases from V and 2 bases from J; junction bases left unmatched: 7. In DNA, the CDR3 is TGTGCCAGCAGCCCGACAGGGCCTGCCTACGAGCAGTACTTC. It yields the protein CASSPTGPAYEQYF.